These T cell receptor beta chains were read from a single sample in a study of response to subunit inactivated influenza vaccine. TCRdb recomputed calls from the RT-PCR reads with MiXCR, one row per CDR3 protein. Of 500,000 to 650,000 distinct CDR3 sequences listed, approximately 7.1% were seen once; the top ten hold roughly 13%. This specimen was PBMCs from blood, taken less than 30 months after vaccination. Receptors were obtained from a man aged 50 to 69 who received an inactivated influenza vaccine. The CDR3 runs from the conserved cysteine through the conserved F or W. The D gene is left open where the match is weak. A clone size is listed for some rows: how often the clone was seen (once, few, many), or a class if it is expanded.

j_gene: TRBJ2-1
v_gene: TRBV13
abundance: few
d_gene: TRBD2
CDR3aa: CASSLRTSGRFNEQFF
CDR3nt: TGTGCCAGCAGCCTCCGAACTAGCGGGAGGTTCAATGAGCAGTTCTTC

j_gene: TRBJ2-3
v_gene: TRBV20-1
abundance: few
d_gene: NA
CDR3aa: CSARDLYAGSRGDTQYF
CDR3nt: TGCAGTGCTAGAGATCTCTACGCGGGGAGCAGGGGAGATACGCAGTATTTT

j_gene: TRBJ1-5
v_gene: TRBV9
abundance: many
d_gene: NA
CDR3aa: CASSVGTHQPQHF
CDR3nt: TGTGCCAGCAGCGTCGGGACCCATCAGCCCCAGCATTTT

j_gene: TRBJ1-5
v_gene: TRBV5-1
abundance: NA
d_gene: TRBD1
CDR3aa: CASGRDRVLNQPQHF
CDR3nt: TGCGCCAGCGGACGGGACAGGGTCCTTAATCAGCCCCAGCATTTT

j_gene: TRBJ2-5
v_gene: TRBV11-2
abundance: NA
d_gene: NA
CDR3aa: CASSKGLPPAETQYF
CDR3nt: TGTGCCAGCAGCAAGGGACTGCCGCCTGCAGAGACCCAGTACTTC

j_gene: TRBJ1-2
v_gene: TRBV6-1
abundance: NA
d_gene: NA
CDR3aa: CASRKRGGEGYTF
CDR3nt: TGTGCCAGCAGGAAGCGTGGGGGGGAAGGCTACACCTTC

j_gene: TRBJ1-1
v_gene: TRBV20-1
abundance: NA
d_gene: TRBD1
CDR3aa: CSATTGGLNTEAFF
CDR3nt: TGCAGTGCTACCACAGGGGGATTGAACACTGAAGCTTTCTTT

j_gene: TRBJ2-5
v_gene: TRBV10-3
abundance: many
d_gene: NA
CDR3aa: CAISESETQYF
CDR3nt: TGTGCCATCAGTGAGTCGGAGACCCAGTACTTC

j_gene: TRBJ1-2
v_gene: TRBV20-1
abundance: many
d_gene: NA
CDR3aa: CSGSRGGDGYTF
CDR3nt: TGCAGTGGGTCGAGGGGGGGTGATGGCTACACCTTC

j_gene: TRBJ2-7
v_gene: TRBV20-1
abundance: few
d_gene: NA
CDR3aa: CSARARRYEQYF
CDR3nt: TGCAGTGCTAGGGCCAGACGCTACGAGCAGTACTTC

j_gene: TRBJ2-5
v_gene: TRBV7-9
abundance: few
d_gene: NA
CDR3aa: CASSLLDSAQETQYF
CDR3nt: TGTGCCAGCAGCTTATTAGACAGCGCGCAAGAGACCCAGTACTTC

j_gene: TRBJ2-5
v_gene: TRBV28
abundance: NA
d_gene: TRBD2
CDR3aa: CASTNGLAGGQETQYF
CDR3nt: TGTGCCAGCACCAATGGACTAGCGGGCGGCCAAGAGACCCAGTACTTC

j_gene: TRBJ2-7
v_gene: TRBV10-3
abundance: few
d_gene: TRBD1
CDR3aa: CAARTGDSYEQYF
CDR3nt: TGTGCCGCGAGGACAGGGGACTCCTACGAGCAGTACTTC

j_gene: TRBJ1-1
v_gene: TRBV20-1
abundance: NA
d_gene: TRBD1
CDR3aa: CSAPTTGGWMNTEAFF
CDR3nt: TGCAGTGCCCCCACGACAGGGGGATGGATGAACACTGAAGCTTTCTTT

j_gene: TRBJ2-4
v_gene: TRBV5-4
abundance: NA
d_gene: TRBD2
CDR3aa: CASSTRTSGNINIQYF
CDR3nt: TGTGCCAGCAGCACCCGGACTAGCGGGAATATCAACATTCAGTACTTC

j_gene: TRBJ1-1
v_gene: TRBV7-2
abundance: NA
d_gene: TRBD1
CDR3aa: CASSDWTGYTEAFF
CDR3nt: TGTGCCAGCAGCGATTGGACAGGGTACACTGAAGCTTTCTTT

j_gene: TRBJ2-1
v_gene: TRBV28
abundance: few
d_gene: NA
CDR3aa: CASSPHGRSANEQFF
CDR3nt: TGTGCCAGCAGTCCTCATGGCAGGTCCGCCAATGAGCAGTTCTTC

j_gene: TRBJ2-2
v_gene: TRBV20-1
abundance: few
d_gene: NA
CDR3aa: CSALAETNTGELFF
CDR3nt: TGCAGTGCTTTAGCGGAAACGAACACCGGGGAGCTGTTTTTT

j_gene: TRBJ1-2
v_gene: TRBV4-3
abundance: many
d_gene: TRBD1
CDR3aa: CASSHPDRAEGYTF
CDR3nt: TGCGCCAGCAGCCACCCCGACAGGGCGGAGGGCTACACCTTC

j_gene: TRBJ2-5
v_gene: TRBV12-3/TRBV12-4
abundance: few
d_gene: NA
CDR3aa: CASNPRGGQETQYF
CDR3nt: TGTGCCAGCAATCCCAGGGGGGGCCAAGAGACCCAGTACTTC

j_gene: TRBJ2-1
v_gene: TRBV29-1
abundance: once
d_gene: TRBD2
CDR3aa: CSATSRPTSGRSGEQFF
CDR3nt: TGCAGCGCCACATCTCGCCCGACTAGCGGGAGGTCTGGTGAGCAGTTCTTC

j_gene: TRBJ2-3
v_gene: TRBV19
abundance: few
d_gene: NA
CDR3aa: CASSDFTDTQYF
CDR3nt: TGTGCCAGTAGTGACTTCACAGATACGCAGTATTTT

j_gene: TRBJ1-6
v_gene: TRBV5-4
abundance: NA
d_gene: NA
CDR3aa: CASSSPGNLNSPLHF
CDR3nt: TGTGCCAGCAGCTCCCCAGGGAATCTTAATTCACCCCTCCACTTT

j_gene: TRBJ1-3
v_gene: TRBV30
abundance: few
d_gene: NA
CDR3aa: CAWTKGSGNTIYF
CDR3nt: TGTGCCTGGACAAAGGGCTCTGGAAACACCATATATTTT

j_gene: TRBJ2-1
v_gene: TRBV20-1
abundance: NA
d_gene: NA
CDR3aa: CSAMIFDGGRVNEQFF
CDR3nt: TGCAGTGCTATGATTTTCGACGGAGGTCGGGTCAATGAGCAGTTCTTC

j_gene: TRBJ1-2
v_gene: TRBV7-8
abundance: NA
d_gene: NA
CDR3aa: CASSSEEGSRGYTF
CDR3nt: TGTGCCAGCAGCTCAGAGGAAGGCAGTCGTGGCTACACCTTC

j_gene: TRBJ1-1
v_gene: TRBV12-5
abundance: few
d_gene: NA
CDR3aa: CASGFQGTNTEAFF
CDR3nt: TGTGCTAGTGGTTTCCAGGGAACGAACACTGAAGCTTTCTTT

j_gene: TRBJ1-1
v_gene: TRBV6-6
abundance: many
d_gene: NA
CDR3aa: CASSYRFNTEAFF
CDR3nt: TGTGCCAGCAGTTACAGGTTCAACACTGAAGCTTTCTTT

j_gene: TRBJ2-7
v_gene: TRBV5-1
abundance: many
d_gene: NA
CDR3aa: CASSLGTPYYEQYF
CDR3nt: TGCGCCAGCAGCTTGGGGACACCTTACTACGAGCAGTACTTC

j_gene: TRBJ1-1
v_gene: TRBV29-1
abundance: NA
d_gene: TRBD1
CDR3aa: CSAARNRGDTEAFF
CDR3nt: TGCAGCGCCGCAAGGAACAGGGGTGACACTGAAGCTTTCTTT

j_gene: TRBJ1-4
v_gene: TRBV7-6
abundance: many
d_gene: TRBD1
CDR3aa: CASSLARTGNEKLFF
CDR3nt: TGTGCCAGCAGCTTAGCAAGGACAGGGAATGAAAAACTGTTTTTT

j_gene: TRBJ1-4
v_gene: TRBV12-3/TRBV12-4
abundance: many
d_gene: NA
CDR3aa: CASSRGAAEKLFF
CDR3nt: TGTGCCAGCAGTCGGGGAGCGGCTGAAAAACTGTTTTTT

j_gene: TRBJ2-7
v_gene: TRBV6-2/TRBV6-3
abundance: few
d_gene: TRBD2
CDR3aa: CASSYALGLAGANAYEQYF
CDR3nt: TGTGCCAGCAGTTACGCCCTGGGACTAGCGGGAGCGAACGCCTACGAGCAGTACTTC

j_gene: TRBJ1-3
v_gene: TRBV15
abundance: few
d_gene: NA
CDR3aa: CATSSSRGIGNTIYF
CDR3nt: TGTGCCACCAGCAGTTCCCGCGGGATAGGAAACACCATATATTTT

j_gene: TRBJ2-2
v_gene: TRBV5-1
abundance: many
d_gene: NA
CDR3aa: CASSFGVANTGELFF
CDR3nt: TGCGCCAGCAGCTTCGGGGTCGCGAACACCGGGGAGCTGTTTTTT

j_gene: TRBJ2-1
v_gene: TRBV11-3
abundance: few
d_gene: NA
CDR3aa: CASSFTTNEQFF
CDR3nt: TGTGCCAGCAGCTTTACGACCAATGAGCAGTTCTTC